A selection of T cell receptor beta chains follows, all from one sample in a study of regulatory T cells in long-lasting Graves disease. Via MiXCR, TCRdb re-called the multiplex PCR reads, giving one row per CDR3 protein. This sample yields about 420,000 distinct CDR3 sequences, of which over 15% are seen a single time; less than 30% belongs to the top ten. This sample was also put to use in a study of T cells in Graves' hyperthyroidism and ophthalmopathy.

The source material was peripheral blood mononuclear cells (PBMCs), sampled at new diagnosis, from a patient treated with antithyroid drugs. The receptors come from a woman aged 18-35 years with Graves disease. Both conserved end residues are part of each CDR3. The D gene is left open where the match is weak. Not all rows give a size; the values are once, few, many and, for expanded clones, a class.

cdr3_aa | cdr3_nt | v_call | d_call | j_call | clone_size
CASSHSGIGEQYF | TGTGCCAGCAGCCATAGCGGAATAGGCGAGCAGTACTTC | TRBV7-9 | - | TRBJ2-7 | many
CASSSGTGFGLGYEQFF | TGTGCCAGCAGTTCCGGGACAGGGTTTGGATTGGGATATGAGCAGTTCTTC | TRBV6-5 | TRBD1 | TRBJ2-1 | many
CASSEAGQGLHF | TGTGCCAGCAGTGAAGCGGGACAGGGCCTCCACTTT | TRBV6-2/TRBV6-3 | TRBD1 | TRBJ1-6 | many
CASSPRQGGNIQYF | TGTGCCAGCAGTCCCAGACAGGGAGGAAACATTCAGTACTTC | TRBV28 | - | TRBJ2-4 | many
CSAPTDRNTQYF | TGCAGTGCCCCTACGGACCGGAATACGCAGTATTTT | TRBV20-1 | - | TRBJ2-3 | many
CASSLTGSSQETQYF | TGTGCCAGCAGCCTCACGGGGTCAAGCCAAGAGACCCAGTACTTC | TRBV6-2/TRBV6-3 | - | TRBJ2-5 | few
CASSRVGTSGRNTDTQYF | TGTGCCAGCTCACGTGTGGGGACTAGCGGGAGGAACACAGATACGCAGTATTTT | TRBV12-3/TRBV12-4 | TRBD2 | TRBJ2-3 | once
CASRLTGPPGNTIYF | TGTGCCAGCAGACTTACAGGGCCCCCTGGAAACACCATATATTTT | TRBV11-2 | - | TRBJ1-3 | -
CVSSQKFGVTGNEQYF | TGTGTCAGCAGCCAAAAGTTCGGGGTTACGGGGAACGAGCAGTACTTC | TRBV3-1 | - | TRBJ2-7 | -
CASSQGVYSNQPQHF | TGTGCCAGCAGCCAGGGGGTATATAGCAATCAGCCCCAGCATTTT | TRBV7-8 | TRBD1 | TRBJ1-5 | many
CASGGTANTEAFF | TGTGCCAGCGGCGGGACAGCGAACACTGAAGCTTTCTTT | TRBV6-1 | TRBD1 | TRBJ1-1 | many
CATQTSSSYNEQFF | TGTGCCACCCAAACCTCAAGCTCCTACAATGAGCAGTTCTTC | TRBV10-3 | - | TRBJ2-1 | few
CASSYRGPDTEAFF | TGTGCCAGCAGTTACAGGGGGCCGGACACTGAAGCTTTCTTT | TRBV6-5 | TRBD1 | TRBJ1-1 | many
CASSEGWNYGYTF | TGTGCCAGCTCGGAAGGGTGGAACTATGGCTACACCTTC | TRBV25-1 | - | TRBJ1-2 | -
CASTPGRRETQYF | TGTGCCAGCACCCCTGGAAGGAGAGAGACCCAGTACTTC | TRBV28 | - | TRBJ2-5 | -
CSARGGRQVNQPQHF | TGCAGTGCTAGAGGAGGGAGACAGGTCAATCAGCCCCAGCATTTT | TRBV20-1 | - | TRBJ1-5 | few
CASSSPGLAGGSTYNEQFF | TGTGCCAGCAGCAGCCCGGGACTAGCGGGAGGTAGCACCTACAATGAGCAGTTCTTC | TRBV13 | TRBD2 | TRBJ2-1 | many
CASNKLTSGRADLRTQYF | TGTGCCAGCAACAAGCTGACTAGCGGGAGGGCCGATCTGCGGACCCAGTACTTC | TRBV28 | TRBD2 | TRBJ2-5 | many
CAWSGQIQETQYF | TGTGCCTGGAGTGGACAGATTCAAGAGACCCAGTACTTC | TRBV30 | - | TRBJ2-5 | few
CATSDLRQPTDTQYF | TGTGCCACCAGTGATTTGCGACAGCCAACAGATACGCAGTATTTT | TRBV24-1 | - | TRBJ2-3 | many
CASNPGAGLEKLFF | TGTGCCAGCAATCCGGGGGCAGGGCTGGAAAAACTGTTTTTT | TRBV12-3/TRBV12-4 | - | TRBJ1-4 | many
CASSLVPPPGDTDTQYF | TGCGCCAGCAGCCTGGTGCCCCCCCCCGGGGACACAGATACGCAGTATTTT | TRBV4-1 | - | TRBJ2-3 | -
CASSESGDTDTQYF | TGTGCCAGCAGTGAAAGCGGCGACACAGATACGCAGTATTTT | TRBV2 | - | TRBJ2-3 | many
CASSFSGSVGIDTQYF | TGTGCCAGCAGCTTTAGCGGGAGCGTTGGTATAGATACGCAGTATTTT | TRBV7-9 | TRBD2 | TRBJ2-3 | many
CVTSSGNTIYF | TGTGTGACATCCTCGGGAAACACCATATATTTT | TRBV28 | - | TRBJ1-3 | -
CASSLGPSSDTQYF | TGTGCCAGCAGCTTAGGGCCCAGTTCGGATACGCAGTATTTT | TRBV7-9 | - | TRBJ2-3 | few
CASSYEDGSTDTQYF | TGTGCCAGCAGTTACGAAGACGGAAGCACAGATACGCAGTATTTT | TRBV6-2/TRBV6-3 | - | TRBJ2-3 | many
CRTAGTGGDNEQFF | TGCAGGACAGCCGGGACAGGGGGAGACAATGAGCAGTTCTTC | TRBV20-1 | TRBD1 | TRBJ2-1 | many
CASSADYGGTEAFF | TGTGCCAGCAGTGCTGACTACGGGGGAACTGAAGCTTTCTTT | TRBV2 | - | TRBJ1-1 | many
CASSGGLVKTYEQYF | TGTGCCAGCTCGGGGGGACTAGTTAAAACCTACGAGCAGTACTTC | TRBV7-4 | TRBD2 | TRBJ2-7 | many
CASSLPDRGRIQPQHF | TGTGCCAGCAGCTTACCGGACAGGGGGCGTATTCAGCCCCAGCATTTT | TRBV2 | TRBD1 | TRBJ1-5 | -
CASGGSSYEQYF | TGTGCCAGCGGGGGGAGTTCCTACGAGCAGTACTTC | TRBV9 | - | TRBJ2-7 | many
CASSSSLLIF | TGTGCCAGCAGTTCATCTCTTCTGATCTTC | TRBV28 | - | TRBJ2-1 | few
CASSPELHNEQFF | TGTGCCAGCAGCCCCGAATTGCACAATGAGCAGTTCTTC | TRBV7-3 | - | TRBJ2-1 | many
CSSSGTNNEQFF | TGCAGCTCAAGCGGGACCAACAATGAGCAGTTCTTC | TRBV29-1 | TRBD2 | TRBJ2-1 | many
CASSYLSGNEQFF | TGTGCCAGCAGCTACTTAAGCGGCAATGAGCAGTTCTTC | TRBV7-3 | - | TRBJ2-1 | many
CASSSSRLAGGQGEQFF | TGTGCCAGCAGCTCTTCACGACTAGCGGGAGGGCAGGGCGAGCAGTTCTTC | TRBV7-2 | TRBD2 | TRBJ2-1 | many
CASSRDIDTQYF | TGTGCCAGCAGCAGGGACATAGATACGCAGTATTTT | TRBV6-2/TRBV6-3 | - | TRBJ2-3 | many
CAGSAQGGGQPQHF | TGTGCCGGCAGCGCCCAAGGGGGAGGTCAGCCCCAGCATTTT | TRBV7-2 | - | TRBJ1-5 | -
CASSPGTGITEAFF | TGTGCCAGCTCACCCGGGACAGGCATCACTGAAGCTTTCTTT | TRBV18 | TRBD1 | TRBJ1-1 | few
CASSSLGTGELFF | TGTGCCAGCAGCTCCCTAGGCACCGGGGAGCTGTTTTTT | TRBV28 | - | TRBJ2-2 | many
CASTRPLGTTEAFF | TGTGCCAGCACAAGGCCCTTGGGAACCACTGAAGCTTTCTTT | TRBV7-9 | - | TRBJ1-1 | many
CASSLSQMNSPLHF | TGCGCCAGCAGCTTGAGTCAGATGAATTCACCCCTCCACTTT | TRBV5-1 | - | TRBJ1-6 | -
CASSPKGLDGYEQYF | TGTGCCAGCTCACCAAAGGGACTAGACGGCTACGAGCAGTACTTC | TRBV18 | TRBD2 | TRBJ2-7 | few
CASSSPNFANTGELFF | TGTGCCAGTTCCTCCCCGAACTTCGCGAACACCGGGGAGCTGTTTTTT | TRBV6-1 | - | TRBJ2-2 | -
CASSLNGGLSYEQYF | TGTGCCAGCAGCTTAAATGGGGGTCTCTCCTACGAGCAGTACTTC | TRBV7-8 | - | TRBJ2-7 | few
CASSQTGLAGVMDTQYF | TGCGCCAGCAGCCAGACCGGACTAGCGGGAGTGATGGATACGCAGTATTTT | TRBV4-1 | TRBD2 | TRBJ2-3 | once
CASSYFPGSYEQYF | TGTGCCAGCAGTTATTTCCCGGGCTCCTACGAGCAGTACTTC | TRBV6-2/TRBV6-3 | - | TRBJ2-7 | many
CASSEWTSRTLFF | TGTGCCAGCAGTGAATGGACTAGCAGAACCCTGTTTTTT | TRBV6-1 | TRBD2 | TRBJ2-2 | few
CASSTGRGYEQFF | TGTGCCAGCAGCACTGGACGTGGATATGAGCAGTTCTTC | TRBV2 | - | TRBJ2-1 | few
CATSDLKEGADNEQFF | TGTGCCACCAGTGATTTGAAAGAGGGAGCCGACAATGAGCAGTTCTTC | TRBV24-1 | - | TRBJ2-1 | few
CASSLVQGTGELFF | TGCGCCAGCAGCTTGGTCCAGGGGACCGGGGAGCTGTTTTTT | TRBV5-1 | - | TRBJ2-2 | few
CSARAPGGRDQETQYF | TGCAGTGCTAGAGCCCCGGGGGGGCGGGACCAAGAGACCCAGTACTTC | TRBV20-1 | TRBD2 | TRBJ2-5 | -